Here is one T cell receptor (beta chain) with its context. There is no known antigen for this receptor. No much larger clone is present one base from it, and per-base qualities are unavailable. The sample is drawn from a study of T cell responses to AZD1222 COVID-19 vaccine (dated by TCRdb to the early 2020s). In terms of the full investigation: Because spike-specific TCR depth and breadth did not differ between the two schedules, AZD1222 recipients who got a second dose at roughly 4 weeks were pooled with those who got a second dose at roughly 12 weeks. A total of 233 trial participants underwent TCR sequencing, of whom approximately 210 received two doses of AZD1222 and 26 received two doses of the MenACWY control vaccine. Trial participants were enrolled into age subgroups of 18-55, 56-69 and 70-plus years, which contained about 150, 27 and 61 TCR-sequenced participants, respectively. Paper-wide results and their limitations: Participants were mostly white British and included more females than males, and it was suggested by the authors that clonal diversity may have been underestimated. Only a handful of AZD1222 recipients were SARS-CoV-2 seropositive at baseline, limiting conclusions about previously exposed vaccinees. The whole spike protein was spanned by vaccine-associated CD4 TCRs, and dominant responses were seen in regions 160-218 and 743-854. In the small 56-69-year group, the increase in depth fell short of significance, most likely because of low power. Spike-specific TCR breadth and depth rose significantly after two AZD1222 doses compared with day 0 and with MenACWY recipients. Reportedly, almost half of the unique spike-specific TCRs recognized epitopes lying outside the regions that are mutated in the B.1.351 and B.1.1.7 variants. Because no day 14 peak-response samples were available, repertoires were characterized only after the peak T cell response.

The CDR3 regions of human TCRbeta chains were analyzed by immunosequencing. Turning to the authors' computational methods: TCRs in the repertoires were compared against a reference library of SARS-CoV-2-specific TCRs that had been generated with the MIRA antigen-specificity platform. Breadth was defined as the fraction of unique TCRs that were SARS-CoV-2-associated, and depth was defined as the fraction of total T cells that were SARS-CoV-2-associated. Using the MIRA data, each spike-specific TCR was assigned both to the spike region to which the TCR was reactive and to a CD4 or CD8 class. Log10-transformed breadth and depth values were compared by one-way ANOVA with Sidak's multiple comparisons tests. The table was pulled from immuneACCESS by TCRdb, which kept in-frame rearrangements only. Such tables lose some clones; where checked, under half of the loss comes from unresolved V genes, and the rest has no known cause. V and J calls plus clone size are reproduced from that table; the DNA served to infer D and trimming. The sample table records about 150,000 clones; about nine tenths of these occur just once. The biggest ten clones account for 2.5% to 3.5% of the sample.

The CDR3, cysteine through phenylalanine, is 13 amino acids long. The kept DNA is CDR3 alone, 39 bases in frame from the first base. The trim is 7 bases for V and 5 bases for J, with a gap of 13 bases between the germline ends. Sequences MNHEY (CDR1) and SMNVEV (CDR2) are obtained from the germline V gene (reference sequence). The time point label of this sample denotes: baseline before first vaccination. The vaccinee samples were drawn from two UK trials, COV001 and COV002, one of which was a single-blind randomized controlled phase 2/3 trial testing AZD1222 (ChAdOx1 nCoV-19) in healthy adults. For TCRbeta chain sequencing, PBMC samples were collected from trial participants at day 0 and at day 28 after the second dose.

The clonotype was recovered from an adult in good health. The starting material was peripheral blood, obtained on day 0 of AZD1222 vaccination. The V gene is TRBV27 and the J gene is TRBJ2-3; too little of a D gene remains to name it. This receptor carries the CDR3 CASKFGWGDTQYF. At the DNA level, the sequence is TGTGCCAGCAAATTCGGCTGGGGAGATACGCAGTATTTT.